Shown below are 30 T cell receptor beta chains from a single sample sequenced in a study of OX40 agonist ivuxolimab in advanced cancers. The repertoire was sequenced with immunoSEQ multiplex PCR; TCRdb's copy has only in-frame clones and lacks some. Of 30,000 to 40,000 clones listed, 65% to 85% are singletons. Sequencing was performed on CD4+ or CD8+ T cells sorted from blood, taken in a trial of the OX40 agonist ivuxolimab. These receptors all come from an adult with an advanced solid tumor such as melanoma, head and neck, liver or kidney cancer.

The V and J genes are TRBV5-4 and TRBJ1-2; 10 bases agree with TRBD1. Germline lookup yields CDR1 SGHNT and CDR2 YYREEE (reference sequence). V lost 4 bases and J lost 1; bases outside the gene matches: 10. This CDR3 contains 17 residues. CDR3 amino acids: CASSVPGTGVLNYGYTF. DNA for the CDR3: TGTGCCAGCAGCGTCCCCGGGACAGGGGTTCTTAACTATGGCTACACCTTC.

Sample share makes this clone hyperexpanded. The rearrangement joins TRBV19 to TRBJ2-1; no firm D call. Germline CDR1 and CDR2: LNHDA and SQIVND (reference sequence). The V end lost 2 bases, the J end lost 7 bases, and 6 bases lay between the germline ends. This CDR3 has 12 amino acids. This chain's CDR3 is CASSIFANEQFF. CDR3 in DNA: TGTGCCAGTAGTATATTTGCGAATGAGCAGTTCTTC.

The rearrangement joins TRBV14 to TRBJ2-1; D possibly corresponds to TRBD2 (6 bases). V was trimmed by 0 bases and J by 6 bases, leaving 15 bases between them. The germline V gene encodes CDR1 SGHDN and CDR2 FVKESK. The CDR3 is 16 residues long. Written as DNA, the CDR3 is TGTGCCAGCAGCCAAGATGCGGGGAGTGTTTCCAATGAGCAGTTCTTC. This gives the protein CASSQDAGSVSNEQFF.

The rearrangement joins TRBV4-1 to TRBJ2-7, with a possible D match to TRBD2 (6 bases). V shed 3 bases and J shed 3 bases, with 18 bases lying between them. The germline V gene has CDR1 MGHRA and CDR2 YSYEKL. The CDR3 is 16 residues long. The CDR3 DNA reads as TGCGCCAGCAGCCAGTTTTCCGGAGGGACCTTCTACGAGCAGTACTTC. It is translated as CASSQFSGGTFYEQYF.

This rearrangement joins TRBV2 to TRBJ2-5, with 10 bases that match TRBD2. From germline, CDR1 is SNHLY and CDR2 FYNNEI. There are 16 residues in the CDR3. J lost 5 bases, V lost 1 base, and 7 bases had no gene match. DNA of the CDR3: TGTGCCAGCAGTGAAGATCCAGCGGGGGGGGTGGAGACCCAGTACTTC. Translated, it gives CASSEDPAGGVETQYF. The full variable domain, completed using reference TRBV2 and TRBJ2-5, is EPEVTQTPSHQVTQMGQEVILRCVPISNHLYFYWYRQILGQKVEFLVSFYNNEISEKSEIFDDQFSVERPDGSNFTLKIRSTKLEDSAMYFCASSEDPAGGVETQYFGPGTRLLVL.

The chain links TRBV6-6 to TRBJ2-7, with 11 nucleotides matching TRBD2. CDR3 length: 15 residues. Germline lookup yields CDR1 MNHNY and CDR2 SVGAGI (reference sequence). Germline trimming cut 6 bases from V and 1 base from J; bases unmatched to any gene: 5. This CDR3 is CASRPLAGVSYEQYF. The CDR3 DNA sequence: TGTGCCAGCAGACCACTAGCGGGGGTATCCTACGAGCAGTACTTC.

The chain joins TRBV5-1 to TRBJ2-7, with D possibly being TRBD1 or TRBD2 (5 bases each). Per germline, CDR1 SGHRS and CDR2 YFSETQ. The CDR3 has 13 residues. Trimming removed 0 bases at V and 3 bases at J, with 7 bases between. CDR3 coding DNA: TGCGCCAGCAGCTTGGGTGGGGGCTACGAGCAGTACTTC. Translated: CASSLGGGYEQYF.

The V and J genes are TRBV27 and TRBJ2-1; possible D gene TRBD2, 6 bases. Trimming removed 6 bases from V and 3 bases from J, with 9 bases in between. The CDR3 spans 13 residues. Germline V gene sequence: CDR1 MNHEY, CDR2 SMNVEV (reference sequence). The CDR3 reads CASREGNYNEQFF. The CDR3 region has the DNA TGTGCCAGCAGGGAGGGTAACTACAATGAGCAGTTCTTC.

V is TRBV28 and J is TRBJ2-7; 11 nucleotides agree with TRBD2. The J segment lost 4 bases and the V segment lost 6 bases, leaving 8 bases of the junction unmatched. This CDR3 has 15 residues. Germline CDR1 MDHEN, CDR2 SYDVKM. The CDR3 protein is CASRILAGVKYEQYF. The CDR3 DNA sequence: TGTGCCAGCAGAATACTAGCGGGAGTAAAATACGAGCAGTACTTC.

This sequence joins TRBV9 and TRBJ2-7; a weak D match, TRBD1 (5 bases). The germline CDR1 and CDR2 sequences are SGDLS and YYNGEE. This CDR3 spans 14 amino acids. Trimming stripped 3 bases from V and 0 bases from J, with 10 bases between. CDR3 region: CASSEDRFSYEQYF. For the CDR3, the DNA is TGTGCCAGCAGCGAAGACAGATTCTCCTACGAGCAGTACTTC.

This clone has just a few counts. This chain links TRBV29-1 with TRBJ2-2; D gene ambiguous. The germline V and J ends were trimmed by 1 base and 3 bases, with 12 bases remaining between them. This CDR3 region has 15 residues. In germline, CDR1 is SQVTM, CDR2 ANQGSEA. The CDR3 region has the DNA TGCAGCGTTGAAGGTACGGAGAGACACACCGGGGAGCTGTTTTTT. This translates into CSVEGTERHTGELFF.

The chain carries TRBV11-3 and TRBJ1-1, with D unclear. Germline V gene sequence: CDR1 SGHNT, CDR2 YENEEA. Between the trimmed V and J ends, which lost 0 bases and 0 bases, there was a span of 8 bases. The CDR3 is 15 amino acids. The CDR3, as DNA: TGTGCCAGCAGCTTAGAAGGGAAACTGAACACTGAAGCTTTCTTT. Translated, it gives CASSLEGKLNTEAFF.

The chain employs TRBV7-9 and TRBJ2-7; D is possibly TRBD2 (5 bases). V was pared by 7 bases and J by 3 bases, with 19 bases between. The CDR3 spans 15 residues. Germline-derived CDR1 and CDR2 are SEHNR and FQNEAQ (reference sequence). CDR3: CASTSQPSSFYEQYF. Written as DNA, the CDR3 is TGTGCCAGCACCTCGCAGCCTAGCAGTTTCTACGAGCAGTACTTC. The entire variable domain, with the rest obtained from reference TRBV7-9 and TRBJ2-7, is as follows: DTGVSQNPRHKITKRGQNVTFRCDPISEHNRLYWYRQTLGQGPEFLTYFQNEAQLEKSRLLSDRFSAERPKGSFSTLEIQRTEQGDSAMYLCASTSQPSSFYEQYFGPGTRLTVT.

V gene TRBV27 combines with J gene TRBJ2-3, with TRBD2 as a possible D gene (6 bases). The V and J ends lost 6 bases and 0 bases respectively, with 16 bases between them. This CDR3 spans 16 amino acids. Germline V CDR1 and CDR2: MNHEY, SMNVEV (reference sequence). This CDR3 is CASSQRLGSSTDTQYF. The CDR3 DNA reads TGTGCCAGCAGCCAGAGACTAGGGTCGAGCACAGATACGCAGTATTTT.

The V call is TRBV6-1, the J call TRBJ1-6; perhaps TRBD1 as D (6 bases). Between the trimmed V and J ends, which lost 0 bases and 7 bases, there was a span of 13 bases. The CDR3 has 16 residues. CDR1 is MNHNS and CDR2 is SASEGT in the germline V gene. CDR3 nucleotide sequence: TGTGCCAGCAGTGAAGCGATAGGGGGAGGGAATTCACCCCTCCACTTT. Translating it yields CASSEAIGGGNSPLHF.

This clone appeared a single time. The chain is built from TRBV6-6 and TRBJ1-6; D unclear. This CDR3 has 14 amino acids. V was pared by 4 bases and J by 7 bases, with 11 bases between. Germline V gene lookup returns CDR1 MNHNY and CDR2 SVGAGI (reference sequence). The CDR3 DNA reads TGTGCCAGCAGTTTCGGAGGGTCGAATTCACCCCTCCACTTT. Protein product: CASSFGGSNSPLHF.

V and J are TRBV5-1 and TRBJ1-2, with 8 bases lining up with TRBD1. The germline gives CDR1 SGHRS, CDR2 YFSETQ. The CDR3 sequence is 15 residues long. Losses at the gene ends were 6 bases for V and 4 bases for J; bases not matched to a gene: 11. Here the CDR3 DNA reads TGCGCCAGCACCCCGACAGGGGATCGCGGCTATGGCTACACCTTC. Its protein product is CASTPTGDRGYGYTF. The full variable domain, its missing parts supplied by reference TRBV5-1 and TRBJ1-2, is KAGVTQTPRYLIKTRGQQVTLSCSPISGHRSVSWYQQTPGQGLQFLFEYFSETQRNKGNFPGRFSGRQFSNSRSEMNVSTLELGDSALYLCASTPTGDRGYGYTFGSGTRLTVV.

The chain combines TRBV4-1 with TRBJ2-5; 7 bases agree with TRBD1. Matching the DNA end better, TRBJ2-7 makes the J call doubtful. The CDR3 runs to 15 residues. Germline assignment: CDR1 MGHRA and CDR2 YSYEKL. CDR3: CASSQDRDRAYEQYF. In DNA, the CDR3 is TGCGCCAGCAGCCAAGACCGAGACAGGGCCTACGAGCAGTACTTC.

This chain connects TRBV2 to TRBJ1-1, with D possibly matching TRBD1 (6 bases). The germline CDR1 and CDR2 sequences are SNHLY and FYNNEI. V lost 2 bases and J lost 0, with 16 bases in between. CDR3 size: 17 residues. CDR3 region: CASSESRGIPMNTEAFF. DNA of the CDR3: TGTGCCAGCAGTGAATCCAGGGGAATCCCCATGAACACTGAAGCTTTCTTT.

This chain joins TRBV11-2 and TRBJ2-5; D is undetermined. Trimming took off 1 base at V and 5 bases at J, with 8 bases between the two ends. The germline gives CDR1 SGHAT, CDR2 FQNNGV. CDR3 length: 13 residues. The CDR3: CASSLGSWETQYF. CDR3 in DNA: TGTGCCAGCAGCTTAGGTAGCTGGGAGACCCAGTACTTC.

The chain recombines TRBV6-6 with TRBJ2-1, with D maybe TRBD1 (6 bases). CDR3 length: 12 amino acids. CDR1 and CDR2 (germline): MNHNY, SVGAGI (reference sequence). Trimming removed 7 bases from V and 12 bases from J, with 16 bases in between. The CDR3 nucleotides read TGTGCCAGCACGAAGCAGGGGTTGGTGCAGTTCTTC. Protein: CASTKQGLVQFF.

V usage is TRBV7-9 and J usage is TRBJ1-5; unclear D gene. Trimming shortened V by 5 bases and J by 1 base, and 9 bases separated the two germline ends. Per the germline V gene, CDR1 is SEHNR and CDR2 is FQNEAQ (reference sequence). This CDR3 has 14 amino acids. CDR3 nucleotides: TGTGCCAGCAGCCAAGACTGGAGCAATCAGCCCCAGCATTTT. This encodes CASSQDWSNQPQHF. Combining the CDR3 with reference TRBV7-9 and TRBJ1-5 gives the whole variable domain DTGVSQNPRHKITKRGQNVTFRCDPISEHNRLYWYRQTLGQGPEFLTYFQNEAQLEKSRLLSDRFSAERPKGSFSTLEIQRTEQGDSAMYLCASSQDWSNQPQHFGDGTRLSIL.

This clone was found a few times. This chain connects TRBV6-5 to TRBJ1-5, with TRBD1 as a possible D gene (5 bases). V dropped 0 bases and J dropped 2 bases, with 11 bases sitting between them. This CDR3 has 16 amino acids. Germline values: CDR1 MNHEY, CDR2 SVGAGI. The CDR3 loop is CASSYSSQGGNQPQHF. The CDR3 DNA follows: TGTGCCAGCAGTTACTCGAGTCAAGGGGGCAATCAGCCCCAGCATTTT.

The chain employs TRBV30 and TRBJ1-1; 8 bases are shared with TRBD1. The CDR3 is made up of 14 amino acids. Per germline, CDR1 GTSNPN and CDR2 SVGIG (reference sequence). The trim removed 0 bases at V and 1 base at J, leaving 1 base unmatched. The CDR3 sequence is CAWSVGQGNTEAFF. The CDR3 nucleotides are TGTGCCTGGAGTGTCGGACAGGGGAACACTGAAGCTTTCTTT. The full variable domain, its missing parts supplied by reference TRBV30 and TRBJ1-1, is SQTIHQWPATLVQPVGSPLSLECTVEGTSNPNLYWYRQAAGRGLQLLFYSVGIGQISSEVPQNLSASRPQDRQFILSSKKLLLSDSGFYLCAWSVGQGNTEAFFGQGTRLTVV.

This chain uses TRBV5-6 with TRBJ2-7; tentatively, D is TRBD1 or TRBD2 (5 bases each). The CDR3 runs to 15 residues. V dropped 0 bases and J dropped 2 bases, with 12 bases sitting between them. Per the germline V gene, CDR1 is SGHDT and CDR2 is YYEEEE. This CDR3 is CASSLVRDAPYEQYF. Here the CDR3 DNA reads TGTGCCAGCAGCTTGGTACGGGACGCTCCCTACGAGCAGTACTTC. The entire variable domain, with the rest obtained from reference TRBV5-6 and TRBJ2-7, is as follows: DAGVTQSPTHLIKTRGQQVTLRCSPKSGHDTVSWYQQALGQGPQFIFQYYEEEERQRGNFPDRFSGHQFPNYSSELNVNALLLGDSALYLCASSLVRDAPYEQYFGPGTRLTVT.

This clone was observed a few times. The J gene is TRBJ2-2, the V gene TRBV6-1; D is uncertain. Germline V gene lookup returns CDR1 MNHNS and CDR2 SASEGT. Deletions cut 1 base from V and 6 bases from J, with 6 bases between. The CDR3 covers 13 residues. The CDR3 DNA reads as TGTGCCAGCAGTGAAGTCGGATCCGGGGAGCTGTTTTTT. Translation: CASSEVGSGELFF.

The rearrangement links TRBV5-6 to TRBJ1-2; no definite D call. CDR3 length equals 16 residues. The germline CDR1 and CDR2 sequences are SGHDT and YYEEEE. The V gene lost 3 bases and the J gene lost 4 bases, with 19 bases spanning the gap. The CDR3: CASSSLSDTYGYGYTF. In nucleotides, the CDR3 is TGTGCCAGCAGCTCCCTCTCCGACACATACGGCTATGGCTACACCTTC.

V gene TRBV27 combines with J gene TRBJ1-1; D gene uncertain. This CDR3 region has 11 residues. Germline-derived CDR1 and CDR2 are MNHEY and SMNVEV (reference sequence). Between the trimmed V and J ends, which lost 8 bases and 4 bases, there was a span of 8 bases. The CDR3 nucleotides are TGTGCCAGCCGGGAGGGCACTGAAGCTTTCTTT. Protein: CASREGTEAFF.

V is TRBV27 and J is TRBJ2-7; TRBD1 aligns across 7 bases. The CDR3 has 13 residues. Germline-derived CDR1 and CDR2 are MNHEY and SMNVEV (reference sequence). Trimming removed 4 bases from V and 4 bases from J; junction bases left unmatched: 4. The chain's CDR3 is CASSSTGQYEQYF. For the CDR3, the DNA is TGTGCCAGCAGTTCGACGGGACAGTACGAGCAGTACTTC.

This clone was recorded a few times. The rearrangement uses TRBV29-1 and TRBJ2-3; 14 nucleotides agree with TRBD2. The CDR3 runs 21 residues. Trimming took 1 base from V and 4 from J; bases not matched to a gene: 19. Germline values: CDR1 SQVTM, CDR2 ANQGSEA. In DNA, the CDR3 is TGCAGCGTTGAAGTGGGGCCGGGACTAGCGGGAGTCCCGGCCTTGGCAGATACGCAGTATTTT. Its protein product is CSVEVGPGLAGVPALADTQYF.